This T cell receptor beta chain was identified during a study of sequential checkpoint blockade in melanoma. Study-wide context: Each arm's sequence ended with maintenance nivolumab.

Treatment here: randomized to nivolumab then ipilimumab (arm A) or the reverse (arm B). DNA-damaging chemotherapy had not been given to any patient beforehand. From thawed PBMCs, live CD3+CD8+ cells negative for CD19 and CD56 were sorted. Germline assignment: CDR1 LNHDA and CDR2 SQIVND (reference sequence). V lost 5 bases to trimming and J lost 3 bases, with 19 bases between them. This CDR3 region has 16 residues. Assay: immunoSEQ multiplex PCR; the TCRdb copy retains only in-frame clones and omits some. The data contain 2,000 or so clones, 50% to 75% of them singletons. The sample here was CD8+ T cells sorted from blood (inferred from file names), taken from a patient given nivolumab and ipilimumab in sequence. The TCR comes from a human patient with melanoma. Some clones in this sample may be carry-over from other donors' samples. The rearrangement joins TRBV19 to TRBJ1-2, with unresolved D. The DNA of the CDR3 is TGTGCCAGTAGTGCAAATAGAGGATCCCCTCACTATGGCTACACCTTC. Translation gives CASSANRGSPHYGYTF.